The text below deals with one T cell receptor (beta chain). What it binds is unknown. The data were obtained in a study of shared clonotypes between healthy human individuals. General study findings and limits: Among donors, the sharing of clonotypes was expected to be influenced by sequencing depth.

Assay execution took place at the deep level. The repertoire was sequenced with immunoSEQ multiplex PCR; TCRdb's copy has only in-frame clones and lacks some. This table holds just over 95,000 clones, around two thirds found once. This TCR came from a man in his thirties or forties in good health. The sample taken for sequencing was memory CD8+ T cells sorted from blood. Indicated subset: CD45RO+ cells pooled with CCR7-negative TemRA cells.

CDR3 DNA: TGCGCCAGCAGCCAGGGGTACCAAGAGACCCAGTACTTC. Translating gives CASSQGYQETQYF. The chain combines TRBV4-1 with TRBJ2-5; D call uncertain. The CDR3 extends over 13 amino acids. The germline V and J ends were trimmed by 3 bases and 0 bases, with 5 bases remaining between them. The V gene's germline CDR1 is MGHRA and CDR2 YSYEKL.